This T cell receptor beta chain originates from a study of Graves' ophthalmopathy and Graves' hyperthyroidism. The germline V gene encodes CDR1 SGHNT and CDR2 YYREEE (reference sequence). The CDR3 is 17 residues long. Trimming at V came to 2 bases and at J to 1 base, leaving 3 bases not matched to a gene. Investigators amplified TCR beta CDR3 regions from RNA transcripts. RT-PCR was first run with HTBI primers, then multiplex PCR in a second round. TCRdb re-derived calls from the multiplex PCR reads in MiXCR, one entry per CDR3 protein. Among about 620,000 distinct CDR3 sequences, about a fifth were seen once, and the ten largest hold roughly 6.9%.

The TCR sequence derives from a woman aged 18-35 years with stable Graves' hyperthyroidism. Some clones in this sample may be carry-over from other donors' samples. The chain couples TRBV5-4 to TRBJ2-2, with 12 bases that match TRBD2. The sequenced material came from peripheral blood. The CDR3 DNA reads TGTGCCAGCAGCTTACTAGCGGGGGGACTGAACACCGGGGAGCTGTTTTTT. Translation: CASSLLAGGLNTGELFF.